The entry below gives a single T cell receptor (beta chain) sequence along with its context. This sample stems from a study of blood T cell repertoires in COVID-19. CDR1 and CDR2 from the germline V gene are SQVTM and ANQGSEA. The CDR3 contains 11 residues. Authors' methods: Amplified reference gene primers provided the basis for estimating nucleated cell counts. Produced via immunoSEQ multiplex PCR; TCRdb's table is partial and in-frame only. That table is the source of V, J and clone size, and D and trimming were worked out from the DNA. The sample includes roughly 59,000 clones, over 60% of them seen just once.

The sample comprised peripheral blood. The V and J genes are TRBV29-1 and TRBJ1-4, with unresolved D. The receptor was derived from a woman aged 50 to 60 with active or convalescent COVID-19. CDR3 protein: CRTREYEKLFF. For the CDR3, the DNA is TGCAGGACGAGGGAGTATGAAAAACTGTTTTTT.